This T cell receptor beta chain was sequenced in a study of T cell responses to AZD1222 COVID-19 vaccine. Overall study: Analysis merged second doses at about 4 or about 12 weeks. Study results and limitations: Just a handful of people given AZD1222 tested seropositive at baseline. The study reported that nearly half of spike-specific TCRs target unmutated variant regions.

This clone was seen a few times. Its specificity is unknown. Sequencing was performed with immunoSEQ multiplex PCR; in TCRdb, only in-frame clones are kept and a portion is missing. The data hold roughly 80,000 clones, with about 82% observed a single time. The sequencing here drew on peripheral blood, taken on day 0 of AZD1222 vaccination. The sequence came from an adult in good health.

In DNA form, the CDR3 reads TGCAGCGTAAGGGACGGTACCTACGAGCAGTACTTC. This encodes CSVRDGTYEQYF. V is TRBV29-1 and J is TRBJ2-7, with D possibly being TRBD1 or TRBD2 (5 bases each). V lost 6 bases to trimming and J lost 2 bases, with 11 bases between them. The CDR3 contains 12 residues. CDR1 is SQVTM, CDR2 ANQGSEA, per germline.